This is a list of T cell receptor beta chains from one sample in a study of cytomegalovirus exposure and HLA in healthy donors. Here immunoSEQ multiplex PCR was the method, and the copy in TCRdb shows in-frame clones only, minus some. The sample consists of 200,000 to 250,000 clones, more than 65% of them appearing once. The sequencing sample was made of PBMCs. Receptor source: a woman in her 30s in good health and CMV-seronegative. Each CDR3 is given with its conserved first and last residue. The order of the fields is CDR3 protein, CDR3 DNA, D gene, clone size, V gene, J gene. D genes are given only for firm matches. The size field is filled for only some rows; it gives once, few, many or a size class.

CDR3aa: CASSLVGQGAQYF
CDR3nt: TGTGCCAGCAGCCTCGTAGGACAGGGCGCGCAGTACTTC
d_gene: TRBD1
abundance: .
v_gene: TRBV14
j_gene: TRBJ2-7

CDR3aa: CASSTSRTGSSYNEQFF
CDR3nt: TGTGCCAGCAGCACATCTCGGACAGGGAGCTCCTACAATGAGCAGTTCTTC
d_gene: TRBD1
abundance: .
v_gene: TRBV11-1
j_gene: TRBJ2-1

CDR3aa: CASSPTGTTYNEQFF
CDR3nt: TGTGCCAGCAGTCCGACAGGGACGACCTACAATGAGCAGTTCTTC
d_gene: TRBD1
abundance: .
v_gene: TRBV6-5
j_gene: TRBJ2-1

CDR3aa: CASSSGVNYGYTF
CDR3nt: TGTGCCAGCAGCTCCGGGGTAAACTATGGCTACACCTTC
d_gene: .
abundance: .
v_gene: TRBV6-1
j_gene: TRBJ1-2

CDR3aa: CAWSKAGGPLDTQYF
CDR3nt: TGTGCCTGGAGTAAAGCGGGGGGGCCGTTGGATACGCAGTATTTT
d_gene: TRBD2
abundance: .
v_gene: TRBV30
j_gene: TRBJ2-3

CDR3aa: CASSHPWRESDTEAFF
CDR3nt: TGTGCCAGCAGCCACCCCTGGAGGGAGTCGGACACTGAAGCTTTCTTT
d_gene: .
abundance: .
v_gene: TRBV4-2
j_gene: TRBJ1-1

CDR3aa: CASLNRGRNEQFF
CDR3nt: TGTGCCAGCCTAAACAGGGGGCGGAATGAGCAGTTCTTC
d_gene: TRBD1
abundance: once
v_gene: TRBV2
j_gene: TRBJ2-1

CDR3aa: CASSLDRKNTEAFF
CDR3nt: TGTGCCAGCAGCTTAGACAGGAAGAACACTGAAGCTTTCTTT
d_gene: .
abundance: .
v_gene: TRBV11-2
j_gene: TRBJ1-1

CDR3aa: CASSEFSRATNYGYTF
CDR3nt: TGTGCCAGCAGTGAATTTAGCAGGGCAACTAACTATGGCTACACCTTC
d_gene: .
abundance: .
v_gene: TRBV6-1
j_gene: TRBJ1-2

CDR3aa: CASSPRDYTPPTNEQFF
CDR3nt: TGTGCCAGCAGCCCCCGGGACTACACCCCCCCGACCAATGAGCAGTTCTTC
d_gene: TRBD2
abundance: .
v_gene: TRBV5-5
j_gene: TRBJ2-1